These 20 T cell receptor beta chains share one sample of origin, sequenced in a study of immune characterization of retroperitoneal liposarcoma. TCRdb reanalysed the PCR reads using MiXCR and keeps one entry per CDR3 protein. The data contain 1,000 to 1,300 distinct CDR3 sequences, less than 20% of them singletons. The sample comprised tumor tissue. The receptors shown here come from a male donor with retroperitoneal liposarcoma.

The rearrangement uses TRBV6-5 and TRBJ2-1; 12 bases are shared with TRBD2. The closer fit of TRBJ2-7 to the DNA end suggests the J call may be wrong. The CDR3 spans 16 residues. Germline-derived CDR1 and CDR2 are MNHEY and SVGAGI. This chain's CDR3 is CASSDGLAGRSYEQYF. CDR3 bases: TGTGCCAGCAGTGACGGACTAGCGGGACGCTCCTACGAGCAGTACTTC.

In its sample, this clonotype ranks as medium-sized. J is TRBJ2-1 and V is TRBV6-1; D is perhaps TRBD1 (5 bases). The better agreement between TRBJ2-7 and the DNA end casts doubt on the J call. Per the germline V gene, CDR1 is MNHNS and CDR2 is SASEGT. The CDR3 totals 15 residues. DNA of the CDR3: TGTGCCAGCAGTGCCTTAGAAGGGGTCCCCTACGAGCAGTACTTC. Amino acids: CASSALEGVPYEQYF.

CDR3: CASSLDTGGYNEQFF. The CDR3 region has the DNA TGTGCCAGCAGCTTAGATACAGGGGGGTACAATGAGCAGTTCTTC. This chain uses TRBV7-2 with TRBJ2-1; the match to TRBD1 covers 8 bases. The CDR3 covers 15 residues. CDR1 is SGHTA, CDR2 FQGNSA, per germline. After removal of 1 base from V and 4 bases from J, the junction contained 3 bases not matched to a gene. Together with reference TRBV7-2 and TRBJ2-1, the CDR3 gives the full variable domain: GAGVSQSPSNKVTEKGKDVELRCDPISGHTALYWYRQSLGQGLEFLIYFQGNSAPDKSGLPSDRFSAERTGGSVSTLTIQRTQQEDSAVYLCASSLDTGGYNEQFFGPGTRLTVL.

By sample fraction, this clonotype is medium-sized. The chain carries TRBV6-1 and TRBJ2-5; 12 bases align to TRBD2. The CDR3 sequence is 15 residues long. V trimming: 3 bases; J trimming: 5 bases; junction bases outside the gene matches: 4. CDR1 is MNHNS, CDR2 SASEGT, per germline. CDR3 sequence reads: CASSDLAGGQETQYF. CDR3 sequence (DNA): TGTGCCAGCAGTGACCTAGCGGGGGGGCAGGAGACCCAGTACTTC.

By sample share, this clonotype is medium-sized (0.01 to 0.1%). The chain has TRBV6-1 and TRBJ2-1; D could derive from TRBD1 or TRBD2 (5 bases each). The J call may not be correct, given that the DNA end is closer to TRBJ2-7. The length of the CDR3 is 17 residues. CDR1 MNHNS and CDR2 SASEGT come from the germline V gene. The CDR3, as DNA: TGTGCCAGCAGTGAAGCGGCAGCGGACATAGGGGTGAATGAGCAGTACTTC. It is translated as CASSEAAADIGVNEQYF.

J is TRBJ2-1 and V is TRBV7-8, with D possibly called TRBD1 or TRBD2 (6 bases each). TRBJ2-5 explains the end of the DNA better; the J call may be wrong. CDR1 is SGHVS and CDR2 is FQNEAQ in the germline V gene. The CDR3 is 13 residues long. CDR3 coding DNA: TGTGCCAGCAGCTTAGGAGGGGGGGAGACCCAGTACTTC. It yields the protein CASSLGGGETQYF.

This chain connects TRBV6-5 to TRBJ2-3; 7 nucleotides line up with TRBD2. J was trimmed by 0 bases and V by 1 base; bases with no gene match: 4. The CDR3 consists of 16 residues. Germline V gene data show CDR1 as MNHEY and CDR2 as SVGAGI. The DNA for the CDR3 is TGTGCCAGCAGTTACTTACGGGAGGCCAGCACAGATACGCAGTATTTT. Protein sequence: CASSYLREASTDTQYF.

By share, this clonotype ranks as medium-sized. The rearrangement uses TRBV7-2 and TRBJ2-1, with TRBD2 as a possible D gene (6 bases). CDR1 is SGHTA and CDR2 is FQGNSA in the germline V gene. The V end lost 1 base, the J end lost 5 bases, and 15 bases lay between the germline ends. This CDR3 is 16 amino acids long. The CDR3 DNA sequence: TGTGCCAGCAGCTTAGTCGGCGGAGGGTCTCACAATGAGCAGTTCTTC. Translated, it gives CASSLVGGGSHNEQFF.

Judged by abundance, this clonotype is medium-sized. The V gene is TRBV12-3 or TRBV12-4, the J gene TRBJ2-1; 12 nucleotides match TRBD2. The DNA end favors TRBJ2-7, so the J call may be wrong. This CDR3 comprises 15 residues. The CDR3 region is CASSFRTSGVNEQYF. The CDR3, as DNA: TGTGCCAGCAGTTTTCGGACTAGCGGGGTTAATGAGCAGTACTTC.

By share, this clonotype counts as medium-sized. The J gene is TRBJ2-3, the V gene TRBV6-1, with 7 bases identical to TRBD1. J lost 3 bases, V lost 9 bases, and 9 bases had no gene match. This CDR3 comprises 14 residues. The germline V gene encodes CDR1 MNHNS and CDR2 SASEGT. Written as DNA, the CDR3 is TGTGCCAGTACCCCAGGGGGTGATACAGATACGCAGTATTTT. Its protein product is CASTPGGDTDTQYF.

Written as DNA, the CDR3 is TGTGCCAGCAGTAACCCGACCACAGATACGCAGTATTTT. Amino acid sequence: CASSNPTTDTQYF. J is TRBJ2-3 and V is TRBV27; no definite D call. V shed 5 bases and J shed 2 bases, with 8 bases lying between them. Germline CDR1 reads MNHEY; CDR2 reads SMNVEV (reference sequence). The CDR3 is 13 amino acids.

This clonotype is medium-sized. The chain couples TRBV12-3 or TRBV12-4 to TRBJ2-4; 11 bases are shared with TRBD2. Trimming at V came to 5 bases and at J to 13 bases, leaving 10 bases not matched to a gene. The CDR3 spans 14 residues. CDR3 residues: CASSHLAGGYEQYF. For the CDR3, the DNA is TGTGCCAGCAGTCACCTAGCGGGGGGATATGAGCAGTACTTC.

This clonotype is large in the sample. The CDR3 coding sequence is TGTGCCAGCAGCTTAGATGCCACCACCTCGCGGGAGACCCAGTTCTTC. This encodes CASSLDATTSRETQFF. This rearrangement joins TRBV7-2 to TRBJ2-1; TRBD2 matches at 7 bases. This CDR3 spans 16 amino acids. The germline gives CDR1 SGHTA, CDR2 FQGNSA. The V and J ends lost 1 base and 13 bases, in that order; junction bases with no gene match: 16.

This clonotype counts as large. The gene calls are TRBV12-5 and TRBJ2-1, with 7 bases aligning to TRBD1. The V gene's germline CDR1 is LGHNT and CDR2 FRNRAP. The CDR3 sequence is 19 residues long. V dropped 0 bases and J dropped 10; count of bases not matched to a gene: 21. The CDR3 here is CASGLVPGQLAKGAYEQFF. DNA for the CDR3: TGTGCTAGTGGTTTGGTACCGGGACAGCTGGCTAAGGGCGCCTACGAGCAGTTCTTC.

In this sample, this clonotype is large. The chain combines TRBV7-6 with TRBJ2-1; D is perhaps TRBD1 or TRBD2 (5 bases each). Germline CDR1 is SGHVS and CDR2 is FNYEAQ. This CDR3 contains 14 residues. V was shortened by 3 bases and J by 13 bases, with 19 bases between the two germline ends. This chain's CDR3 is CASSFSGFGETQFF. In DNA, the CDR3 is TGTGCCAGCAGCTTTTCAGGGTTTGGGGAGACCCAGTTCTTC.

The rearrangement links TRBV10-2 to TRBJ2-5; TRBD2 matches 9 bases. The J call may be faulty, since TRBJ2-1 better matches the DNA end. This CDR3 is built from 14 residues. Germline CDR1 is WSHSY and CDR2 is SAAADI. The CDR3 DNA is TGCGCCAGCATAGGAGCGGGAGGATACAATGAGCAGTTCTTC. This translates into CASIGAGGYNEQFF.

This clonotype is large within its sample. This chain uses TRBV6-1 with TRBJ2-1; no clear D. TRBJ2-7 explains the end of the DNA better; the J call may be wrong. Germline V gene lookup returns CDR1 MNHNS and CDR2 SASEGT. CDR3 size: 11 residues. In nucleotides, the CDR3 is TGTGCCAGCAGTGACCTGCGCGAGCAGTACTTC. Translating gives CASSDLREQYF.

By proportion, this clonotype is large (0.1 to 1%). The chain recombines TRBV6-1 with TRBJ2-1; 9 positions match TRBD1. The J call is doubtful: the DNA matches TRBJ2-7 better. The CDR3 runs 15 residues. From germline, CDR1 is MNHNS and CDR2 SASEGT. CDR3 region: CASSPGQGVYNEQYF. CDR3 sequence (DNA): TGTGCCAGCAGCCCGGGACAGGGAGTCTACAATGAGCAGTACTTC.

The gene calls are TRBV6-5 and TRBJ2-1, with 14 nucleotides matching TRBD2. With V trimmed by 5 bases and J by 13 bases, 16 bases remained unmatched. The CDR3 is 17 amino acids. Germline-derived CDR1 and CDR2 are MNHEY and SVGAGI. In DNA, the CDR3 is TGTGCCAGCAGTGAGGAGACTAGCGGGGGGGTCCAAGAGACCCAGTTCTTC. This codes for CASSEETSGGVQETQFF.

This clonotype is large within its sample. The chain couples TRBV25-1 to TRBJ2-1; D gene unclear. Looked up from germline, CDR1 is MGHDK and CDR2 is SYGVNS. Trimming pared 1 base from V and 8 bases from J, leaving 9 bases between. The CDR3 is 13 residues long. The CDR3: CASSESKGYEQFF. The CDR3 nucleotides are TGTGCCAGCAGTGAATCGAAAGGCTATGAGCAGTTCTTC.